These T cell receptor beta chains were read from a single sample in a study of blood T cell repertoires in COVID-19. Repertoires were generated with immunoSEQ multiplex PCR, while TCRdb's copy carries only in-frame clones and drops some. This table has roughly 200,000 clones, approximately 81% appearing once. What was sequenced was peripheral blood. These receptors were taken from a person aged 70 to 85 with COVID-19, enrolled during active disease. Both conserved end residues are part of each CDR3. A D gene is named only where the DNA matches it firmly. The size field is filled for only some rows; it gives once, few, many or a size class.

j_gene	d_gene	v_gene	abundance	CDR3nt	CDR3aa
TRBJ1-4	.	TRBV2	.	TGTGCCAGCAGTGCTTACCCTGAGGCTCTGTTTTTT	CASSAYPEALFF
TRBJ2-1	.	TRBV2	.	TGTGCCAGCGCTAGGGACTCGAGTGAGCAGTTCTTC	CASARDSSEQFF
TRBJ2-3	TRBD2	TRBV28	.	TGTGCCAGCAGTGGGCCCGGGACTAGCTTGCGTCGCCCAGATACGCAGTATTTT	CASSGPGTSLRRPDTQYF
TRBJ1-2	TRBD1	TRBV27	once	TGTGCCAGCACCTCCGCCCAGACAGGGGAAGGCGGCTACACCTTC	CASTSAQTGEGGYTF
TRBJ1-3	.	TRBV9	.	TGTGCCAGCAGCGTAGCTCTGCGTGTCGACACCATATATTTT	CASSVALRVDTIYF
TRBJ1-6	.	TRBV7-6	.	TGTGCCAGCAAAGGTGGGGGGAATTCACCCCTCCACTTT	CASKGGGNSPLHF
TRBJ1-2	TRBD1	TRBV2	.	TGTGCCAGCAGTGAAGGTGGGACAGGGGGCGGCTACACCTTC	CASSEGGTGGGYTF
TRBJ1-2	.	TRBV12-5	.	TGTGCTAGTGGTTTTATCCACAGGGATCCGCTTCTGTGGGGCTACACCTTC	CASGFIHRDPLLWGYTF
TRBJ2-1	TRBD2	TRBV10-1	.	TGCGCCAGCAGAGATGCCTCGGGACTAGCAGTTTACAATGAGCAGTTCTTC	CASRDASGLAVYNEQFF
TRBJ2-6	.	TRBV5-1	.	TGCGCCAGCAGCAGGACAGAAAGAGTGGGGGCCAACGTCCTGACTTTC	CASSRTERVGANVLTF
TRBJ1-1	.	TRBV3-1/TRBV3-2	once	TGTGCCAGCAGCCCCGGGCCCGGGGGGACTGAAGCTTTCTTT	CASSPGPGGTEAFF
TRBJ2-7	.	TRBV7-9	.	TGTGCCAGCAGCTGGGGACTGTCTGACCACGAGCAGTACTTC	CASSWGLSDHEQYF
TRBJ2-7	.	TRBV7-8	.	TGTGCCAGCAGCCCGACCCCGGGACTGTCCTACGAGCAGTACTTC	CASSPTPGLSYEQYF
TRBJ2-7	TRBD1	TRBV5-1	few	TGCGCCAGCAGCCGGGTAGGCGGGACAGGGGGCATGTACGAGCAGTACTTC	CASSRVGGTGGMYEQYF
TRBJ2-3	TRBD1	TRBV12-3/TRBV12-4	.	TGTGCCAGCAGTGAAGGGGGCAGGACGCAGTATTTT	CASSEGGRTQYF
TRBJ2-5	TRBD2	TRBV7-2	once	TGTGCCAGCAGCTTCAGCGGCGGGAGGGCGTCAGAGACCCAGTACTTC	CASSFSGGRASETQYF
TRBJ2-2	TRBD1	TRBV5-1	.	TGCGCCAGCAGCAGGACAGGGGGTGACACCGGGGAGCTGTTTTTT	CASSRTGGDTGELFF
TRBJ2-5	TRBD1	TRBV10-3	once	TGTGCCATCAGAGAGGGACAGGGCTCTCAAGAGACCCAGTACTTC	CAIREGQGSQETQYF
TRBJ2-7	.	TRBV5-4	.	TGTGCCAGCAGCTTGGTAGGGAGGTCCTACGAGCAGTACTTC	CASSLVGRSYEQYF
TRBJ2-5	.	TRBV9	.	TGTGCCAGCAGCGTAGCGGGGGGGACAGTGGCCGAGACCCAGTACTTC	CASSVAGGTVAETQYF
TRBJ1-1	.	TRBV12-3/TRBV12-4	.	TGTGCCATCTGGGGGGAGATGAACACTGAAGCTTTCTTT	CAIWGEMNTEAFF
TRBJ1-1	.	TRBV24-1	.	TGTGCCACCAGTGTCCGAGGGGGCACTGAAGCTTTCTTT	CATSVRGGTEAFF
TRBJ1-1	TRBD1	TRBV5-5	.	TGTGCCAGCAGCCCTGAGGGACAGCAGAACACTGAAGCTTTCTTT	CASSPEGQQNTEAFF
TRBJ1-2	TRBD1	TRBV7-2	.	TGTGCCAGCACAAGGGACAGGGATGTCTATGGCTACACCTTC	CASTRDRDVYGYTF
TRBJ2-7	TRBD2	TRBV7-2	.	TGTGCCAGCAGCTTAGCTGCTGCGGGAGGAACCTACGAGCAGTACTTC	CASSLAAAGGTYEQYF
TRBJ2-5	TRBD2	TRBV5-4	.	TGTGCCAGCAGCTTGGGGGCTAGCGGGAGGGTGATGGAGACCCAGTACTTC	CASSLGASGRVMETQYF
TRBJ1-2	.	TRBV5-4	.	TGTGCCAGCAGCTTGAAGGGGCTGGACTATGGCTACACCTTC	CASSLKGLDYGYTF
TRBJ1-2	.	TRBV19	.	TGTGCCAGTAGTATTGGCAGGGGCAACTATGGCTACACCTTC	CASSIGRGNYGYTF
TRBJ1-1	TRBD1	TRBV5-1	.	TGCGCCAGCAGCTTAGGGACAGGGTGGTATACTGAAGCTTTCTTT	CASSLGTGWYTEAFF